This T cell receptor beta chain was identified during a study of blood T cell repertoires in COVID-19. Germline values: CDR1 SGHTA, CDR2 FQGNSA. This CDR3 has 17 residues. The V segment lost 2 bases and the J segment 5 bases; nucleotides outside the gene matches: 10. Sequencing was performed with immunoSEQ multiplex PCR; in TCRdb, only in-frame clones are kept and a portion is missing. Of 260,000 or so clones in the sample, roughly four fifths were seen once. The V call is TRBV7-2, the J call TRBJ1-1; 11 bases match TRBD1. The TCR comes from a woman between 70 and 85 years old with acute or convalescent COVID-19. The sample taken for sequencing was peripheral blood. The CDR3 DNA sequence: TGTGCCAGCAGCTTACAGCTAACCGGGACAGGGGGTACTGAAGCTTTCTTT. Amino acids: CASSLQLTGTGGTEAFF.